This section outlines one T cell receptor beta chain sequence together with its context. Germline V CDR1 and CDR2: LGHNA, YNFKEQ. The ends were cut back, 1 base at V and 6 bases at J, with 3 bases in the middle. The CDR3 is 11 amino acids. This entry is derived from a study of cytomegalovirus exposure and HLA in healthy donors. The PCR was carried out with 60 Vbeta primers and 13 Jbeta primers. The assay was immunoSEQ multiplex PCR, and TCRdb's table has in-frame clones only and misses some. Of some 170,000 clones in the sample, about four fifths are singletons; the top ten hold over 8.5%. The sequenced material came from PBMCs. The genes are TRBV4-2 and TRBJ1-1; D remains unclear. This TCR was recovered from a man aged 50 to 60 in good health and CMV-seropositive. The CDR3 sequence: CASSQVSEAFF. The DNA for the CDR3 is TGTGCCAGCAGCCAAGTCTCTGAAGCTTTCTTT.